Presented here are 25 T cell receptor beta chains from one specimen sequenced in a study of T cell responses to AZD1222 COVID-19 vaccine (TCRdb year 2021). Library preparation employed the immunoSEQ multiplex PCR assay. TCRdb limited this immuneACCESS table to in-frame rearrangements with V and J called. A share of clones is missing; checked studies link under half to unresolved V genes, and the rest is unexplained. Within this sample are some 99,000 clones, with roughly 90% of them counted one time only. The top ten constitute 5.2% of the sample. Sample time point, as interpreted from the label and publication: baseline before first vaccination. The starting material was peripheral blood, obtained on day 0 of AZD1222 vaccination. The receptors derive from an adult in good health.

This clone is labeled medium-sized (0.01 to 0.1%). The CDR3 region is CASSLGPSTDTQYF. The CDR3 nucleotides are TGTGCCAGCAGCCTAGGTCCCAGCACAGATACGCAGTATTTT. The rearrangement links TRBV7-2 to TRBJ2-3; D not resolved. This CDR3 is built from 14 residues. Trimming shortened V by 5 bases and J by 0 bases, and 9 bases separated the two germline ends. CDR1 and CDR2 from the germline V gene are SGHTA and FQGNSA.

This clone was counted a few times. This chain uses TRBV5-1 with TRBJ1-5, with D uncertain. CDR1 and CDR2 from the germline V gene are SGHRS and YFSETQ. Trimming pared 2 bases from V and 6 bases from J, leaving 12 bases between. The CDR3 covers 14 residues. The CDR3 DNA follows: TGCGCCAGCAGCTTAGGTGGGGTGGTTCAGCCCCAGCATTTT. Encoded protein: CASSLGGVVQPQHF. The full variable domain, its missing parts supplied by reference TRBV5-1 and TRBJ1-5, is KAGVTQTPRYLIKTRGQQVTLSCSPISGHRSVSWYQQTPGQGLQFLFEYFSETQRNKGNFPGRFSGRQFSNSRSEMNVSTLELGDSALYLCASSLGGVVQPQHFGDGTRLSIL.

The genes are TRBV13 and TRBJ2-7; 7 nucleotides line up with TRBD1. CDR1 is PRHDT, CDR2 FYEKMQ, per germline (reference sequence). The CDR3 is 14 amino acids. The junction had 8 bases not matched to a gene; V was cut back by 5 bases and J by 4 bases. The CDR3 DNA reads TGTGCCAGCAGCCCCCGGGACAGTGGTTACGAGCAGTACTTC. This codes for CASSPRDSGYEQYF.

This clone was seen just once. The chain uses TRBV30 and TRBJ1-6; 8 nucleotides align to TRBD1. Germline CDR1 GTSNPN, CDR2 SVGIG (reference sequence). After removal of 4 bases from V and 14 bases from J, the junction contained 10 bases not matched to a gene. The CDR3 has 13 amino acids. DNA for the CDR3: TGTGCCTGGAAAAGAGGACAGGGAGGTTCCCTCCACTTT. It codes for CAWKRGQGGSLHF.

The V and J genes are TRBV12-2 and TRBJ1-5; TRBD1, the table's D call, was not compared with the DNA. TRBV12-2 is a pseudogene locus. CDR3 length: 15 residues. The CDR3 spells CASRLWDRPDQPQHF. CDR3 nucleotide sequence: TGTGCAAGTCGCTTATGGGACAGGCCCGATCAGCCCCAGCATTTT.

In its sample, this clone was seen a few times. The rearrangement links TRBV24-1 to TRBJ2-1; D gene uncertain. The V gene lost 5 bases and the J gene lost 0 bases, with 13 bases spanning the gap. Per germline, CDR1 KGHDR and CDR2 SFDVKD. CDR3 length: 16 amino acids. CDR3 sequence: CATSAKTASSYNEQFF. The CDR3 DNA sequence: TGTGCCACCAGTGCGAAGACGGCCAGCTCCTACAATGAGCAGTTCTTC.

CDR3 region: CASSLWGAGELFF. In nucleotides, the CDR3 is TGTGCCAGCAGTTTATGGGGGGCCGGGGAGCTGTTTTTT. The chain combines TRBV12-3 or TRBV12-4 with TRBJ2-2, with a possible D match to TRBD2 (6 bases). Trimming stripped 2 bases from V and 6 bases from J, with 7 bases between. This CDR3 comprises 13 residues.

The chain links TRBV2 to TRBJ1-5, with D perhaps TRBD1 (6 bases). Trimming took off 7 bases at V and 4 bases at J, with 11 bases between the two ends. CDR1 and CDR2 from the germline V gene are SNHLY and FYNNEI. This CDR3 has 13 residues. DNA for the CDR3: TGTGCCAGCAAAAACAGGGCTAATCAGCCCCAGCATTTT. Translated, it gives CASKNRANQPQHF.

This clone came up a few times. The chain joins TRBV4-2 to TRBJ2-7; weak D call: TRBD1 (6 bases). The CDR3 covers 13 residues. CDR1 is LGHNA and CDR2 is YNFKEQ in the germline V gene. V gave up 2 bases and J gave up 3 bases, with 8 bases separating them. The CDR3 DNA reads as TGTGCCAGCAGCCAACAACAGGGCTACGAGCAGTACTTC. Its translation: CASSQQQGYEQYF.

The chain has TRBV5-1 and TRBJ2-5, with 12 nucleotides matching TRBD2. V lost 4 bases to trimming and J lost 5 bases; unmatched junction nucleotides: 12. Germline V gene data show CDR1 as SGHRS and CDR2 as YFSETQ. CDR3 length: 17 residues. The CDR3 region is CASSPRATSGGSETQYF. CDR3 sequence (DNA): TGCGCCAGCAGCCCCCGGGCGACTAGCGGGGGATCGGAGACCCAGTACTTC.

This chain links TRBV4-3 with TRBJ1-2; D possibly corresponds to TRBD1 (5 bases). V shed 1 base and J shed 12 bases, with 15 bases lying between them. The germline V gene encodes CDR1 LGHNA and CDR2 YSLEER. The CDR3 runs 13 residues. CDR3 DNA: TGCGCCAGCAGCCAAGTTGCAGGGTGGAATAACACCTTC. Residues: CASSQVAGWNNTF.

The genes are TRBV7-2 and TRBJ2-1; tentative D call: TRBD1 (5 bases). Germline V gene data show CDR1 as SGHTA and CDR2 as FQGNSA. The CDR3 sequence is 14 residues long. The ends were cut back, 5 bases at V and 7 bases at J, with 15 bases in the middle. CDR3 DNA sequence: TGTGCCAGCAGCCCTTTGGGCAGGGTAAATGAGCAGTTCTTC. Protein: CASSPLGRVNEQFF.

V usage is TRBV19 and J usage is TRBJ1-2, with TRBD1 identical over 7 bases. The CDR3 extends over 16 amino acids. Losses at the gene ends were 5 bases for V and 0 bases for J; bases not matched to a gene: 9. Germline CDR1 LNHDA, CDR2 SQIVND (reference sequence). The CDR3 coding sequence is TGTGCCAGTAGTGAACACAGGGGCCCGACTAACTATGGCTACACCTTC. Translation: CASSEHRGPTNYGYTF.

Worth noting for this clone: One end of the junction does not line up with germline, which may come from a read error. The chain employs TRBV15 and TRBJ2-7; D is uncertain. Germline V gives CDR1 LNHNV, CDR2 YYDKDF (reference sequence). The CDR3 has 13 amino acids. The CDR3 sequence: CATSRDLGQVHFF. The CDR3 DNA sequence: TGTGCCACCAGCAGAGATTTAGGGCAGGTCCACTTCTTC.

The genes are TRBV24-1 and TRBJ1-2; no clear D gene. The V end was cut by 2 bases, the J end by 4 bases, with 7 bases between. This CDR3 has 13 residues. From germline, CDR1 is KGHDR and CDR2 SFDVKD. The CDR3 DNA reads as TGTGCCACCAGTGATTCAAGTCTCTATGGCTACACCTTC. This gives the protein CATSDSSLYGYTF.

This chain joins TRBV7-2 and TRBJ1-5, with 7 nucleotides matching TRBD1. Germline V CDR1 and CDR2: SGHTA, FQGNSA. This CDR3 spans 16 amino acids. V shed 4 bases and J 10 bases; nucleotides not matched to a gene: 16. The CDR3 loop reads CASSSRSGTAHGPQHF. In DNA, the CDR3 is TGTGCCAGCAGCTCCCGCTCCGGGACAGCGCATGGACCCCAGCATTTT.

This chain joins TRBV2 and TRBJ1-3; no clear D gene. The germline V and J ends were trimmed by 2 bases and 0 bases, with 17 bases remaining between them. The CDR3 runs 18 residues. The germline CDR1 and CDR2 sequences are SNHLY and FYNNEI. This chain's CDR3 is CASSERRTSISSGNTIYF. As DNA, the CDR3 is TGTGCCAGCAGTGAAAGGCGCACTTCTATTTCCTCTGGAAACACCATATATTTT.

The rearrangement links TRBV13 to TRBJ2-2; 12 positions match TRBD2. Germline V gene lookup returns CDR1 PRHDT and CDR2 FYEKMQ (reference sequence). The junction had 3 bases not matched to a gene; V was cut back by 5 bases and J by 2 bases. The CDR3 covers 16 residues. The CDR3 DNA is TGTGCCAGCAGCCCAGGACTAGCGGGAAACACCGGGGAGCTGTTTTTT. Amino acids: CASSPGLAGNTGELFF.

V gene TRBV7-2 combines with J gene TRBJ1-3; 7 bases fit TRBD1. The trim removed 6 bases at V and 4 bases at J, leaving 3 bases unmatched. The CDR3 contains 13 residues. CDR1 and CDR2 (germline): SGHTA, FQGNSA. CDR3 protein: CASSARGGNTIYF. The CDR3 bases are TGTGCCAGCAGTGCCAGGGGGGGAAACACCATATATTTT.

The J gene is TRBJ2-3, the V gene TRBV19, with 12 bases matching TRBD2. V lost 6 bases to trimming and J lost 5 bases; unmatched junction nucleotides: 3. The CDR3 sequence is 14 residues long. Germline V lookup: CDR1 LNHDA, CDR2 SQIVND (reference sequence). CDR3 nucleotides: TGTGCCAGTAGAGAACTAGCGGGAGGAGATACGCAGTATTTT. It yields the protein CASRELAGGDTQYF. Combining the CDR3 with reference TRBV19 and TRBJ2-3 gives the whole variable domain DGGITQSPKYLFRKEGQNVTLSCEQNLNHDAMYWYRQDPGQGLRLIYYSQIVNDFQKGDIAEGYSVSREKKESFPLTVTSAQKNPTAFYLCASRELAGGDTQYFGPGTRLTVL.

This clone was seen a handful of times. The chain uses TRBV4-2 and TRBJ2-7; unclear D gene. Germline CDR1 and CDR2: LGHNA and YNFKEQ. V lost 0 bases to trimming and J lost 3 bases, with 9 bases between them. The CDR3 spans 14 residues. In DNA form, the CDR3 reads TGTGCCAGCAGCCAAGATTTAGCTAACTACGAGCAGTACTTC. This sequence encodes CASSQDLANYEQYF.

CDR3 sequence reads: CASSSRGRNEQFF. DNA for the CDR3: TGTGCCAGCAGTTCTAGGGGGCGGAATGAGCAGTTCTTC. This chain connects TRBV28 to TRBJ2-1; 7 bases match TRBD1. After removal of 4 bases from V and 7 bases from J, the junction contained 4 bases not matched to a gene. The CDR3 is 13 residues long. Germline CDR1 is MDHEN and CDR2 is SYDVKM.

The V call is TRBV5-5, the J call TRBJ2-1; TRBD1 aligns across 9 bases. V shed 3 bases, J shed 9 bases, and the junction held 7 bases outside the gene matches. The CDR3 consists of 14 residues. Germline CDR1 is SGHKS and CDR2 is YYEKEE (reference sequence). As DNA, the CDR3 is TGTGCCAGCAGCTCGGGGACAGGGTACGGTGAGCAGTTCTTC. Translation gives CASSSGTGYGEQFF.

The rearrangement uses TRBV3-1 (or the pseudogene TRBV3-2) and TRBJ2-3; D unclear. Germline V gene data show CDR1 as LGHDT and CDR2 as YNNKEL (reference sequence). V was trimmed by 2 bases and J by 2 bases, leaving 11 bases between them. The length of the CDR3 is 15 residues. The CDR3, as DNA: TGTGCCAGCAGCCAACAGCCAGCCCACACAGATACGCAGTATTTT. Translated: CASSQQPAHTDTQYF.

This chain connects TRBV28 to TRBJ1-4; no firm D call. CDR3 length: 15 residues. Germline CDR1 reads MDHEN; CDR2 reads SYDVKM. V gave up 8 bases and J gave up 0 bases, with 13 bases separating them. For the CDR3, the DNA is TGTGCCAGCGGGTCCAACGGTGCAACTAATGAAAAACTGTTTTTT. Amino acids: CASGSNGATNEKLFF.